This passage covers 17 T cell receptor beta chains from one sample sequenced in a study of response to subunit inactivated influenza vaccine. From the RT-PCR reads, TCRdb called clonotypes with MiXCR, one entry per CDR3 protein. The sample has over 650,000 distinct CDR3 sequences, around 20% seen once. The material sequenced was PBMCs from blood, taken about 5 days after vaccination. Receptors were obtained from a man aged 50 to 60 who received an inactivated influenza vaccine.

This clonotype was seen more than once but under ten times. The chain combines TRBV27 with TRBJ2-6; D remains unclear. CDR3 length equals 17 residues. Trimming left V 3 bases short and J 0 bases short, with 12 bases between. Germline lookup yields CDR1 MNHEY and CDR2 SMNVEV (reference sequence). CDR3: CASSFLQPFSGANVLTF. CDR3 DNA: TGTGCCAGCAGTTTTCTACAGCCTTTCTCTGGGGCCAACGTCCTGACTTTC.

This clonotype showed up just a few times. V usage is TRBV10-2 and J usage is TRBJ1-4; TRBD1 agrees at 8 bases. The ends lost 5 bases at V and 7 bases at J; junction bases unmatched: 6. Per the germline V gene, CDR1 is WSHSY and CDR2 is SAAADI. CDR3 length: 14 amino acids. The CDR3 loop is CASSWTGFGEKLFF. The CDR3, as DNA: TGCGCCAGCAGTTGGACAGGGTTTGGTGAAAAACTGTTTTTT.

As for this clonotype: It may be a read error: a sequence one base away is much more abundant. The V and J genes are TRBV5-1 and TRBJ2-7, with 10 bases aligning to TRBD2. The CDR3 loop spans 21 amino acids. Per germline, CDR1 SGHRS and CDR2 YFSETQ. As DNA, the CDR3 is TGCGCCAGCAGCTGGGACAGGCCCCGGACTAGCGGTGAGACCCATACCTACGAGCTGTACTTC. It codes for CASSWDRPRTSGETHTYELYF.

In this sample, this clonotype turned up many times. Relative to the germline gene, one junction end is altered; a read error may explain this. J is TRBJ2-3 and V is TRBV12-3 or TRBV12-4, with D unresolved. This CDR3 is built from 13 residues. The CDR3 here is CASSQTSTDTQYF. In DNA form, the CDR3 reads TGCGCCAGCAGCCAGACTAGCACAGATACGCAGTATTTT.

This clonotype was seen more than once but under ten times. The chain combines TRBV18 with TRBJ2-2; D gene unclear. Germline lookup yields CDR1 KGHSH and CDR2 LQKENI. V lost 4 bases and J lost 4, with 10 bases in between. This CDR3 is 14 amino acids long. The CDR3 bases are TGTGCCAGCTCACGCCGTGAGGCCACCGGGGAGCTGTTTTTT. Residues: CASSRREATGELFF.

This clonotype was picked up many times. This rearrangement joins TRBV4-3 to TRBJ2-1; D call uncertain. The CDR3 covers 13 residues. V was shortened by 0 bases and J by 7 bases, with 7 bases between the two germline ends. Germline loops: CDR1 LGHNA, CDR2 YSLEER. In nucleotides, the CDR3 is TGCGCCAGCAGCCAAGAGCGGCGTAATGAGCAGTTCTTC. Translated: CASSQERRNEQFF.

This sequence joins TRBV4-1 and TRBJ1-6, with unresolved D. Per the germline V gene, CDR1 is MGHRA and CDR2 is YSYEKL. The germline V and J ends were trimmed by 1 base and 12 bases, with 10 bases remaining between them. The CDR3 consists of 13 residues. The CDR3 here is CASSQGTAGPLHF. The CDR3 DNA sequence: TGCGCCAGCAGCCAAGGCACAGCTGGACCCCTCCACTTT.

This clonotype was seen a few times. CDR3 loop: CSVEMAGVGTEAFF. In nucleotides, the CDR3 is TGCAGCGTTGAAATGGCAGGGGTTGGCACTGAAGCTTTCTTT. This chain links TRBV29-1 with TRBJ1-1, with D maybe TRBD1 (6 bases). CDR3 length: 14 residues. V shed 2 bases and J shed 4 bases, with 14 bases lying between them. Germline CDR1 SQVTM, CDR2 ANQGSEA.

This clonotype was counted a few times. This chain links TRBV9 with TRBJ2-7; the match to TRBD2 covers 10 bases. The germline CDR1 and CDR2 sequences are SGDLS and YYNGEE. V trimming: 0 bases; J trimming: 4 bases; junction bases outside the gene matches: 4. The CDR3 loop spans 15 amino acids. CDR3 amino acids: CASSVAGLAEYEQYF. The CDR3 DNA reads TGTGCCAGCAGCGTAGCAGGACTAGCGGAATACGAGCAGTACTTC.

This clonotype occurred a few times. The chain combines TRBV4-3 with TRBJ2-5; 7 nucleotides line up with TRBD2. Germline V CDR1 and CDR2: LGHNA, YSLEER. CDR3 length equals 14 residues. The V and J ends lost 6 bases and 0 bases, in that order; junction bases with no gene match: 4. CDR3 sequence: CASSYLADQETQYF. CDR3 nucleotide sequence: TGCGCCAGCAGTTACCTAGCGGACCAAGAGACCCAGTACTTC.

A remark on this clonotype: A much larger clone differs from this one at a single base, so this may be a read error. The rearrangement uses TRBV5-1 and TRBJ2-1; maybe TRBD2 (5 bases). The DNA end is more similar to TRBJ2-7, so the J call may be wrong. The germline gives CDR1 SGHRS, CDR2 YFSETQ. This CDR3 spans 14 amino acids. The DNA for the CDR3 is TGCGCCAGCAAGCCTAGCCCAAAAAGGGATGAGCAGTACTTC. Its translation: CASKPSPKRDEQYF.

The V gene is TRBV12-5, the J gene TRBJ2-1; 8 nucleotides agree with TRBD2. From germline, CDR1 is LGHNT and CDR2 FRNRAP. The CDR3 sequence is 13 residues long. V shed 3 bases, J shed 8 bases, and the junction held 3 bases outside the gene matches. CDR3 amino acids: CASGFSGKDEQFF. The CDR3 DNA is TGTGCTAGTGGTTTTAGCGGGAAGGATGAGCAGTTCTTC.

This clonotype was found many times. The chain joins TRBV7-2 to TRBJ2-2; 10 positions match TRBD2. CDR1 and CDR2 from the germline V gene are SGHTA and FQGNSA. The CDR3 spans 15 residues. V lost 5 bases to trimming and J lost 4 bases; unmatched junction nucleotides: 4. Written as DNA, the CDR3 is TGTGCCAGCAGCCCCCTAGCGGGAGTCACCGGGGAGCTGTTTTTT. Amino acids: CASSPLAGVTGELFF.

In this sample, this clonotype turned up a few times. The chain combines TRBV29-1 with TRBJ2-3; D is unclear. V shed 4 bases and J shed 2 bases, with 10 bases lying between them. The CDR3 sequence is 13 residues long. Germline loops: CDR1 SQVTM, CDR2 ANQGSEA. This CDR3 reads CSVARQNTDTQYF. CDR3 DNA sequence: TGCAGCGTTGCTAGGCAGAACACAGATACGCAGTATTTT.

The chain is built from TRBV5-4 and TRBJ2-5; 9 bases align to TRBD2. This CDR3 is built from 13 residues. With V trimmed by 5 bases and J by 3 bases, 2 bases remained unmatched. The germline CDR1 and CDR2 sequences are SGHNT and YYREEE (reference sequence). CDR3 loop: CASSRLAEETQYF. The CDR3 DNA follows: TGTGCCAGCAGTCGACTAGCGGAAGAGACCCAGTACTTC. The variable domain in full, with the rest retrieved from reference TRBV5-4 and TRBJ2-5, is ETGVTQSPTHLIKTRGQQVTLRCSSQSGHNTVSWYQQALGQGPQFIFQYYREEENGRGNFPPRFSGLQFPNYSSELNVNALELDDSALYLCASSRLAEETQYFGPGTRLLVL.

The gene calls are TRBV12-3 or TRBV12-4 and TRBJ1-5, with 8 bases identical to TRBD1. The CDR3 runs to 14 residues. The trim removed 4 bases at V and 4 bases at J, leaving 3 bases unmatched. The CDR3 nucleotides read TGTGCCAGCAGTTATGGGACAGGTAATCAGCCCCAGCATTTT. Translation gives CASSYGTGNQPQHF.

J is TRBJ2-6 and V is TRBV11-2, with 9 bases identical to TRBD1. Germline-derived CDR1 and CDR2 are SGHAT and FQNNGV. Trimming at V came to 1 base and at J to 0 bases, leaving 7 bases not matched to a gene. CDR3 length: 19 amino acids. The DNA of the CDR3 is TGTGCCAGCAGCTTAGTGGCAACAGGGGGCGTCTCTGGGGCCAACGTCCTGACTTTC. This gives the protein CASSLVATGGVSGANVLTF.